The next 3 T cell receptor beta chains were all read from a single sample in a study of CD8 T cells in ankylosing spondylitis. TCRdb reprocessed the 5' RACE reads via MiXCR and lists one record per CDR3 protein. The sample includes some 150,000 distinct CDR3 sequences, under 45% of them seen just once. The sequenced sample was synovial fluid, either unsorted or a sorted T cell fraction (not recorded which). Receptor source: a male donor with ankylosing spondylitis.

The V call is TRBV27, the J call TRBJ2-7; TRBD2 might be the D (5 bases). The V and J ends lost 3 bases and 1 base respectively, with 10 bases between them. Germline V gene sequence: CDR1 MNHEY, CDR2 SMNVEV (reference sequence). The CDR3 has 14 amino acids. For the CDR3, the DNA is TGTGCCAGCAGTTTCCTCGGGGATTCCTACGAGCAGTACTTC. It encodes CASSFLGDSYEQYF.

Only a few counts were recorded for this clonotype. The CDR3 sequence is CASSLARGETGGETQYF. DNA of the CDR3: TGTGCCAGCAGTTTAGCGAGGGGGGAGACAGGGGGAGAGACCCAGTACTTC. The chain uses TRBV12-3 or TRBV12-4 and TRBJ2-5; 9 bases map to TRBD1. The CDR3 has 17 amino acids. Unmatched junction bases numbered 9, after V lost 0 bases and J lost 4 bases.

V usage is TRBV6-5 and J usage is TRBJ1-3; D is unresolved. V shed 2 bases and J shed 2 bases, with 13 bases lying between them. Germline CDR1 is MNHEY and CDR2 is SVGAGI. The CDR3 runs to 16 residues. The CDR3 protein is CASSYAPTVAGNTIYF. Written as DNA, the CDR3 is TGTGCCAGCAGTTACGCTCCCACAGTGGCTGGAAACACCATATATTTT.